This T cell receptor beta chain came from a study of blood T cell repertoires in COVID-19. For the study at large: The origin of the acute and convalescent COVID-19 samples was the United States, Italy and Spain. PBMCs, B-cell-depleted T cells, or T cells were the source of the cDNA or gDNA that made up the material.

Per the authors' pipeline: Reference gene primer amplification gave nucleated cell count estimates. Profiled with immunoSEQ multiplex PCR; TCRdb holds only in-frame clones, not every one. V, J and clone size derive from that table, while D and trimming were established from the DNA sequence. The sample gives 200,000 to 250,000 clones, 70% to 90% of which show up once; about 0.93% is in the top ten. CDR3 length equals 15 residues. The V and J ends lost 6 bases and 1 base, in that order; junction bases with no gene match: 5. The germline gives CDR1 MNHEY, CDR2 SMNVEV (reference sequence). V usage is TRBV27 and J usage is TRBJ2-1, with 8 bases identical to TRBD2. The source material was peripheral blood. This receptor was obtained from a man between 35 and 55 years old with acute or convalescent COVID-19. The DNA for the CDR3 is TGTGCCAGCAGGGATGGGACTAGATCCTACAATGAGCAGTTCTTC. It yields the protein CASRDGTRSYNEQFF.